Reported below is one TCR beta chain. Its recognized antigen is unknown. No base quality values were provided; no much bigger clone lies one nucleotide off. The cohort consisted of 650 to 700 healthy bone marrow donors. Cohort members were all nominally healthy when sampled, although unrecorded immune exposures were likely present. The donor was CMV seropositive and belonged to the group of 250 to 350 seropositive cohort members. A peripheral blood sample was collected from each donor, and TCR beta sequencing was performed on peripheral blood mononuclear cells. The Qiagen DNeasy Blood Extraction Kit was used to extract genomic DNA from the blood cell samples. These data belong to a study of cytomegalovirus exposure and HLA in healthy donors (TCRdb year 2017). Notes on the research overall: An earlier analysis of about 530 of the donors reported about 280 Gb of sequence data and 117 million unique TCR beta sequences obtained from about 180 million T cells. Roughly 300 gigabases of sequencing data and 70 million to 100 million unique TCR sequences made up an early release that covered 640 HLA-typed donors. Of the roughly 430 genotyped donors, about 80% fell in the genetic ancestry cluster associated with self-reported Caucasian donors. The aim of the study was to test whether cataloging public T cell receptors could identify signatures of past pathogen exposure. The T cell repertoires of some 670 subjects were profiled by immunosequencing and related to cytomegalovirus serostatus. Besides the first cohort of 666 subjects, a separate validation cohort made up of 120 different subjects was used. To predict cytomegalovirus infection status, the study combined high-throughput TCR immunosequencing, statistical association of individual TCRs with disease status, and machine learning. A later analysis re-analyzed previously published TCR beta repertoires from roughly 600 donors and added high-resolution HLA genotyping to study TCR occurrence patterns. Rather than using new phenotypic data, the later analysis identified candidate immune exposures from TCR beta sequences and from how often those sequences occurred across donors. An earlier analysis of approximately 640 of the donors applied high-throughput TCR beta sequencing to assess whether each TCR beta V gene segment acted as functional or pseudogenic. Donor age, sex, ethnicity and CMV serostatus were collected together with the repertoire data. In a later genetic analysis, genome-wide SNP genotypes for about three fifths of the 666 donors were used, and that subset was treated as a discovery cohort. All discovery cohort repertoires had been generated on a single sequencing platform. Class I and class II HLA loci were covered by the typing at four-digit resolution. Typing coverage varied by locus: roughly 629-640 donors for A, B, C, DRB1 and DQB1; about 520 for DQA1; over 600 for DPA1; approximately 450 for DPB1. Roughly 5 DR-DQ haplotypes were handled as single units for association and clustering because linkage in the cohort was strong. On average, approximately 250,000 unique TCR beta nucleotide sequences were sequenced per donor among about 400 genotyped donors of the cohort, with roughly 18% of those sequences being non-productive.

After removal of 6 bases from V and 5 bases from J, the junction retains 4 bases not matched to a gene. CDR1 SQVTM and CDR2 ANQGSEA are derived from the germline V gene. The CDR3, from cysteine to phenylalanine, totals 13 residues. Only the CDR3 DNA stays, 39 bases, in frame from base 1. Libraries were prepared through the immunoSEQ multiplex PCR assay. For the multiplex PCR, a mixture combining 60 forward primers for TCR Vbeta segments and 13 reverse primers for TCR Jbeta segments was used. A multiplex PCR assay on genomic DNA amplified the CDR3 region of rearranged TCR beta genes. The Illumina HiSeq System was used to sequence the amplified TCR beta libraries as 87-base-pair reads. Per the source publication's procedure: In a later analysis, tens of millions of unique TCR beta chains were counted across the roughly 610 repertoires, and roughly 11 million of these chains were shared by at least two donors. A nearest-neighbor algorithm error-corrected the raw reads and collapsed the reads into unique sequences, merging closely related sequences to remove PCR and sequencing errors. V, D and J gene segments were assigned by aligning CDR3 sequences to IMGT reference sequences. For a sequence to be retained, at least a six-nucleotide match to both a V gene segment and a J gene segment was required. A rearrangement was called productive if the CDR3 had no stop codons and remained in frame with V and J, and every other rearrangement was called non-productive. Following IMGT convention, CDR3 was defined as the stretch from the second conserved V-encoded cysteine up to the conserved J-encoded phenylalanine. The earlier analysis of some 600 of the donors excluded sequences that lacked an unambiguous match to a single V gene segment. In an earlier analysis of approximately 550 of the donors, V segments were called functional above 56.7% productive rearrangements and were called segregating when the between-donor standard deviation exceeded 5%. A statistical classification framework was built to diagnose cytomegalovirus status from the catalog of TCR beta chain sequences. In a later analysis, V and J genes were assigned by comparing TCR nucleotide sequences against IMGT/GENE-DB human TR gene sequences. The TCRdist pipeline was used in a later analysis to assign CDR3 sequences and most-parsimonious VDJ recombination scenarios. In a later analysis, each TCR beta chain was defined by its CDR3 amino acid sequence together with its V-gene family, and reads without a unique V-gene family were excluded. As a way to deal with suspected cross-contamination and a sequencing artifact, a later analysis dropped 450 to 600 nucleotide sequences that were highly shared and had low generation probability. In a later analysis, a clonal expansion index for each public chain was calculated from normalized within-repertoire ranks of inferred template counts. In a later analysis, generation probabilities were computed using a VDJ recombination model fitted to out-of-frame rearrangements, and the results were checked against IGoR. Hypergeometric tests were used in a later analysis to score TCR-TCR, TCR-HLA and TCR-CMV co-occurrence, with a repertoire-size bias correction applied to the TCR pairs. A later analysis estimated false discovery rates by permuting HLA or CMV assignments 20 times. In a later analysis, co-occurring TCRs were grouped using DBSCAN, with TCRdist sequence similarity added in when clustering inside HLA-allele-positive subsets. Repertoires with fewer than 30,000 or more than 120,000 public chains, plus five repertoires with anomalous nucleotide sharing, were excluded from co-occurrence clustering. TCRdb stores this immuneACCESS table with in-frame sequences only. Part of the clones is absent; in the studies checked, under half of the shortfall reflects unresolved V genes, and no reason is known for the rest. V and J calls plus clone size are reproduced from that table; the DNA served to infer D and trimming. The sample table holds 100,000 to 150,000 clones, of which approximately 74% were seen once. The ten largest make up less than 4% of the sample.

On the study overall, not on this receptor specifically: The classifier was reported to diagnose cytomegalovirus status with high specificity and sensitivity in both the original cohort and the validation cohort. According to the authors, the approach could potentially be generalized to other disease states and immunological phenotypes. Correlated functional status among segregating V segments might reflect linkage disequilibrium, but an unknown experimental factor could not be ruled out. A further reported finding was that TCR beta sequences accurately predicted the HLA-A and HLA-B alleles for most subjects in the first cohort. Because some donors lacked HLA typing at each locus, the association tests relied only on the typed subset. A later analysis found that TCR association rates varied across HLA loci, with DRB1 alleles showing the most associated TCRs and HLA-C alleles the fewest. A later analysis reported that several top co-occurrence clusters appeared linked to parvovirus B19, influenza, CMV and Epstein-Barr virus. At a false discovery rate of 0.05, a later analysis linked 16,000 or so TCR beta sequences to specific HLA alleles. Compared with the roughly 600-donor mean, donors in an Asian-associated ancestry cluster had fewer N-insertions in productive TCRs, according to a later genetic analysis. When HLA alleles, especially DR and DQ, strongly co-occurred, TCR associations were difficult to assign to individual alleles. A total of 150 or so TCR beta chains were listed by the study as associated with cytomegalovirus. Only TCR beta chains were sequenced in this cohort, and the absence of alpha or paired-chain data limited detectable features. V-gene and J-gene trimming of TCR beta chains was associated with a missense DCLRE1C variant in a later genetic analysis, and the association was replicated in an independent cohort. Most TCR sequences were seen in very few donors, while some public TCRs were found in many individuals. The sequencing pipeline was judged likely to have produced a cluster of highly shared sequence variants as a technical artifact. CMV serostatus was the only immune exposure information available for the cohort. Broadly in line with IMGT annotations, most TCR beta V segments showed up in productive rearrangements about 87% or about 30% of the time in an earlier analysis of about 500 of the donors. Sequencing depth was assumed to be roughly uniform across donors in the presence/absence analyses, though that assumption may not hold. In a later analysis, most CMV-associated TCR beta chains were found to appear HLA-restricted, with HLA associations seemingly driven largely by CMV exposure. Over 15 rarely observed V segments, including chromosome 9 orphons, were excluded from the earlier analysis of just under 600 of the donors because counts were too low. In vitro tests confirmed that three of the cytomegalovirus-associated TCR beta chains recognize cytomegalovirus antigens. In a later analysis, HLA-associated TCR beta chains were found to be more clonally expanded and to have lower generation probabilities than equally common non-associated chains. Because the 87-base-pair reads could not distinguish some IMGT-functional V segments, including TRBV6-2 and TRBV6-3, those segments were excluded.

The chain is made from TRBV29-1 and TRBJ2-5; 12 bases in between match TRBD2. This clonotype was sampled from a middle-aged man in good health and CMV-seropositive. Material for sequencing was PBMCs. CDR3 loop: CSVTSGGGETQYF. The DNA reads TGCAGCGTGACTAGCGGGGGCGGGGAGACCCAGTACTTC.